This is a list of T cell receptor beta chains from one sample in a study of blood T cell repertoires in COVID-19. The repertoire was sequenced with immunoSEQ multiplex PCR; TCRdb's copy has only in-frame clones and lacks some. The sample lists about 220,000 clones, around three quarters occurring once. Source material: peripheral blood. Every receptor here comes from a woman in her seventies with acute or convalescent COVID-19. CDR3s include the opening cysteine and the closing phenylalanine or tryptophan. D genes are given only for firm matches. Some rows have no size entry. The others give once, few or many, or a class for an expanded clone.

V gene: TRBV7-2; clone size: -; J gene: TRBJ2-7; D gene: TRBD2; CDR3 protein: CASSLGTTGSEQYF; CDR3 DNA: TGTGCCAGCAGCCTCGGGACTACCGGATCCGAGCAGTACTTC
V gene: TRBV29-1; clone size: -; J gene: TRBJ1-4; D gene: -; CDR3 protein: CSARTGWGEKLFF; CDR3 DNA: TGCAGCGCCCGAACAGGGTGGGGTGAAAAACTGTTTTTT
V gene: TRBV5-6; clone size: -; J gene: TRBJ2-5; D gene: TRBD1; CDR3 protein: CASSRWAGGAKTQYF; CDR3 DNA: TGTGCCAGCAGTCGATGGGCAGGGGGCGCGAAGACCCAGTACTTC
V gene: TRBV27; clone size: -; J gene: TRBJ2-2; D gene: -; CDR3 protein: CASSWGGQGTGELFF; CDR3 DNA: TGTGCCAGCAGTTGGGGGGGGCAGGGCACCGGGGAGCTGTTTTTT
V gene: TRBV2; clone size: -; J gene: TRBJ2-2; D gene: -; CDR3 protein: CASSVSGPEGTGELFF; CDR3 DNA: TGTGCCAGCAGTGTTTCGGGCCCGGAGGGCACCGGGGAGCTGTTTTTT
V gene: TRBV6-1; clone size: -; J gene: TRBJ2-3; D gene: -; CDR3 protein: CASSDQSGADTQYF; CDR3 DNA: TGTGCCAGCAGTGATCAATCAGGGGCAGATACGCAGTATTTT
V gene: TRBV5-6; clone size: -; J gene: TRBJ1-3; D gene: -; CDR3 protein: CASSPPGTGNTIYF; CDR3 DNA: TGTGCCAGCAGCCCGCCAGGGACTGGAAACACCATATATTTT
V gene: TRBV2; clone size: -; J gene: TRBJ1-5; D gene: -; CDR3 protein: CASSPSFIDQPQHF; CDR3 DNA: TGTGCCAGCAGTCCTTCGTTTATTGATCAGCCCCAGCATTTT
V gene: TRBV18; clone size: -; J gene: TRBJ2-5; D gene: -; CDR3 protein: CASSPHGETQYF; CDR3 DNA: TGTGCCAGCTCACCACACGGAGAGACCCAGTACTTC
V gene: TRBV29-1; clone size: -; J gene: TRBJ2-5; D gene: TRBD2; CDR3 protein: CSARLAAGETQYF; CDR3 DNA: TGCAGCGCCCGACTAGCGGCAGGAGAGACCCAGTACTTC
V gene: TRBV14; clone size: -; J gene: TRBJ1-2; D gene: TRBD1; CDR3 protein: CASSQGTGEGATF; CDR3 DNA: TGTGCCAGCAGCCAAGGGACAGGGGAAGGAGCGACCTTC
V gene: TRBV27; clone size: once; J gene: TRBJ2-2; D gene: -; CDR3 protein: CASSLGGSGELFF; CDR3 DNA: TGTGCCAGCAGTTTGGGGGGTTCCGGGGAGCTGTTTTTT
V gene: TRBV15; clone size: -; J gene: TRBJ2-1; D gene: -; CDR3 protein: CATSRDAQGRNEQFF; CDR3 DNA: TGTGCCACCAGCAGAGATGCACAGGGGAGGAATGAGCAGTTCTTC
V gene: TRBV7-8; clone size: once; J gene: TRBJ1-2; D gene: -; CDR3 protein: CASSRQGGNYGYTF; CDR3 DNA: TGTGCCAGCTCCCGGCAGGGCGGTAACTATGGCTACACCTTC
V gene: TRBV15; clone size: few; J gene: TRBJ2-1; D gene: TRBD1; CDR3 protein: CATKRDRVGNEQFF; CDR3 DNA: TGTGCCACCAAACGGGACAGGGTCGGCAATGAGCAGTTCTTC
V gene: TRBV5-1; clone size: once; J gene: TRBJ2-7; D gene: -; CDR3 protein: CASSLAGGQSHYEQYF; CDR3 DNA: TGCGCCAGCAGCTTGGCCGGGGGACAGTCCCATTACGAGCAGTACTTC
V gene: TRBV9; clone size: once; J gene: TRBJ1-1; D gene: TRBD1; CDR3 protein: CASSEYPGQGGTEAFF; CDR3 DNA: TGTGCCAGCAGCGAGTATCCGGGACAGGGAGGAACTGAAGCTTTCTTT